This T cell receptor (beta chain) emerged from a study of OX40 agonist ivuxolimab in advanced cancers. Study-level background: All patients had ivuxolimab intravenously every 2 weeks at 0.01 to 10 mg/kg. Dose-escalation patients' cancers were hepatocellular carcinoma, melanoma, renal cell or head and neck cancer. Study-level findings and limits: By week 6 at 0.1 to 3.0 mg/kg, blood CD4+ and CD8+ T cells had expanded clonally. Low levels of normalized T-cell clonal expansion also appeared in some nonresponders.

As to this clone: Antigen unknown.

The CDR3 is 16 residues long. The method was immunoSEQ multiplex PCR; TCRdb's version includes in-frame clones alone and lacks a portion of them. The sample has some 97,000 clones, under 95% seen once; the top ten hold roughly 0.53%. The specimen was CD4+ or CD8+ T cells sorted from blood, collected in a trial of the OX40 agonist ivuxolimab. The chain recombines TRBV21-1 with TRBJ1-2; the D segment call TRBD1 is taken from the table without a DNA check. TRBV21-1 is a pseudogene. This TCR came from an adult with an advanced solid tumor such as melanoma, head and neck, liver or kidney cancer. CDR3 amino acids: CASSTGQGGLVYGYTF. CDR3 nucleotides: TGTGCCAGCAGCACCGGACAGGGAGGTTTGGTCTATGGCTACACCTTC.